Below, 17 T cell receptor beta chains from the same sample are listed, as sequenced in a study of cytomegalovirus exposure and HLA in healthy donors. Vbeta (60) and Jbeta (13) primers were used in the PCR. The protocol was immunoSEQ multiplex PCR, while the TCRdb copy is restricted to in-frame clones and leaves out a portion. The sample holds approximately 190,000 clones, roughly 12% seen once. Sequenced input: PBMCs. These receptor sequences come from a man over 45 in good health and CMV-seropositive.

This clone was found once. V usage is TRBV11-3 and J usage is TRBJ1-6; D possibly corresponds to TRBD1 (5 bases). V was cut by 5 bases and J by 4 bases, with 9 bases left in between. The germline V gene has CDR1 SGHNT and CDR2 YENEEA. The CDR3 loop spans 14 amino acids. The CDR3 region has the DNA TGTGCCAGCAGCCGGGCAGGGTATAATTCACCCCTCCACTTT. Protein: CASSRAGYNSPLHF.

This clone was picked up a small number of times. The gene calls are TRBV5-4 and TRBJ2-5; 7 bases are shared with TRBD2. With V trimmed by 4 bases and J by 5 bases, 8 bases remained unmatched. Germline-derived CDR1 and CDR2 are SGHNT and YYREEE (reference sequence). The CDR3 contains 14 residues. The CDR3 nucleotides read TGTGCCAGCAGCCCGAGACTAGCCGGGGAGACCCAGTACTTC. This gives the protein CASSPRLAGETQYF. The full variable domain, its missing parts supplied by reference TRBV5-4 and TRBJ2-5, is ETGVTQSPTHLIKTRGQQVTLRCSSQSGHNTVSWYQQALGQGPQFIFQYYREEENGRGNFPPRFSGLQFPNYSSELNVNALELDDSALYLCASSPRLAGETQYFGPGTRLLVL.

There are a few counts of this clone. This rearrangement joins TRBV28 to TRBJ1-6, with TRBD1 matching over 7 bases. Germline CDR1 is MDHEN and CDR2 is SYDVKM. Germline trimming cut 6 bases from V and 11 bases from J; bases unmatched to any gene: 10. This CDR3 is 14 amino acids long. The CDR3: CASSQTGNRAPLHF. DNA of the CDR3: TGTGCCAGCAGCCAGACAGGGAACAGGGCACCCCTCCACTTT.

The J gene is TRBJ1-5, the V gene TRBV9, with D unresolved. The CDR3 has 15 residues. The V and J ends lost 0 bases and 7 bases respectively, with 14 bases between them. CDR1 is SGDLS and CDR2 is YYNGEE in the germline V gene. The CDR3 region is CASSVDGGSWQPQHF. CDR3 coding DNA: TGTGCCAGCAGCGTAGATGGTGGCTCGTGGCAGCCCCAGCATTTT.

For this clone: Its ends do not fully match the called genes, so a read error is possible. The rearrangement links TRBV7-7 to TRBJ2-3, with D hard to call. The CDR3 consists of 13 residues. The germline V gene encodes CDR1 SSHAT and CDR2 FNYEAQ (reference sequence). The chain's CDR3 is CASSLGTGDTQYF. In DNA form, the CDR3 reads TGTGCTAGCAGCCTAGGCACCGGAGATACGCAGTATTTT.

The chain is built from TRBV7-2 and TRBJ1-5; 7 bases are shared with TRBD1. J was trimmed by 6 bases and V by 4 bases; bases with no gene match: 3. The CDR3 is 13 amino acids. Germline CDR1 SGHTA, CDR2 FQGNSA. Here the CDR3 reads CASSSDRAQPQHF. In DNA form, the CDR3 reads TGTGCCAGCAGCTCCGACAGGGCTCAGCCCCAGCATTTT.

This clone was seen only a few times. Here the CDR3 reads CASRLAPPEQYV. For the CDR3, the DNA is TGTGCAAGTCGCTTAGCGCCCCCGGAGCAGTACGTC. The chain employs TRBV12-2 and TRBJ2-7; TRBD2 was called by the table and not checked on the DNA. TRBV12-2 is annotated as a pseudogene. The length of the CDR3 is 12 residues.

This clone was observed a handful of times. V usage is TRBV5-1 and J usage is TRBJ1-1; the D is unclear. Germline lookup yields CDR1 SGHRS and CDR2 YFSETQ. Trimming removed 4 bases from V and 0 bases from J, with 10 bases in between. This CDR3 has 14 amino acids. The DNA of the CDR3 is TGCGCCAGCAGCCAGTCAGCGATGAACACTGAAGCTTTCTTT. Its protein is CASSQSAMNTEAFF.

The chain carries TRBV6-1 and TRBJ2-7; a possible D gene is TRBD2 (5 bases). Per germline, CDR1 MNHNS and CDR2 SASEGT. V was trimmed by 1 base and J by 3 bases, leaving 7 bases between them. The CDR3 has 13 amino acids. The CDR3 coding sequence is TGTGCCAGCAGTGAAGGGAGGAGCTACGAGCAGTACGTC. Protein sequence: CASSEGRSYEQYV.

This clone was counted a few times. The chain recombines TRBV6-1 with TRBJ1-3, with no clear D. CDR1 and CDR2 (germline): MNHNS, SASEGT. V was cut by 2 bases and J by 4 bases, with 12 bases left in between. The CDR3 consists of 15 residues. The CDR3, as DNA: TGTGCCAGCAGTGAAACCCTGCGCGGGGGAAACACCATATATTTT. Translated, it gives CASSETLRGGNTIYF.

This CDR3 is CASRGRGDRAYNEQFF. DNA for the CDR3: TGTGCCAGCAGGGGGAGAGGGGACAGGGCCTACAATGAGCAGTTCTTC. The genes are TRBV11-3 and TRBJ2-1, with 9 bases fitting TRBD1. Trimming at V came to 6 bases and at J to 2 bases, leaving 8 bases not matched to a gene. This CDR3 region has 16 residues. Germline loops: CDR1 SGHNT, CDR2 YENEEA.

V is TRBV7-9 and J is TRBJ1-2; D may be TRBD1 (5 bases). The V end was cut by 3 bases, the J end by 8 bases, with 13 bases between. This CDR3 has 13 amino acids. In germline, CDR1 is SEHNR, CDR2 FQNEAQ (reference sequence). Written as DNA, the CDR3 is TGTGCCAGCAGCTTTGGGGGGGAGGGCGGCTACACCTTC. Translation gives CASSFGGEGGYTF.

This clone has just a few counts. The gene calls are TRBV6-5 and TRBJ1-2; D call uncertain. Germline values: CDR1 MNHEY, CDR2 SVGAGI. V was pared by 4 bases and J by 5 bases, with 5 bases between. The CDR3 loop spans 11 amino acids. The CDR3 spells CASSSGYGYTF. The CDR3 nucleotides are TGTGCCAGCAGTTCAGGTTATGGCTACACCTTC.

The sample holds a few counts of this clone. The chain links TRBV11-3 to TRBJ1-1, with D unclear. This CDR3 spans 12 amino acids. CDR1 SGHNT and CDR2 YENEEA come from the germline V gene. Trimming removed 0 bases from V and 6 bases from J, with 5 bases in between. In nucleotides, the CDR3 is TGTGCCAGCAGCTTAGAGTCCTCTGAAGCTTTCTTT. Encoded protein: CASSLESSEAFF.

This chain connects TRBV7-2 to TRBJ2-3, with D perhaps matching TRBD2 (6 bases). V was shortened by 2 bases and J by 6 bases, with 12 bases between the two germline ends. Germline V gene lookup returns CDR1 SGHTA and CDR2 FQGNSA. The CDR3 is 14 residues long. CDR3: CASSLNSGFDTQYF. The CDR3 DNA is TGTGCCAGCAGCTTAAATAGCGGATTCGATACGCAGTATTTT.

This clone was seen only a few times. The J gene is TRBJ1-5, the V gene TRBV15; 8 positions agree with TRBD1. CDR1 LNHNV and CDR2 YYDKDF come from the germline V gene (reference sequence). The J segment lost 8 bases and the V segment lost 3 bases, leaving 12 bases of the junction unmatched. The CDR3 loop spans 16 amino acids. The CDR3 DNA reads as TGTGCCACCAGCAGCAGGTGGCAGGGGGCAGGGGAGCCCCAGCATTTT. Amino acids: CATSSRWQGAGEPQHF.

The rearrangement uses TRBV9 and TRBJ1-2, with D possibly being TRBD1 (6 bases). Trimming left V 2 bases short and J 7 bases short, with 18 bases between. Germline V CDR1 and CDR2: SGDLS, YYNGEE. The CDR3 has 15 amino acids. CDR3 coding DNA: TGTGCCAGCAGCGTCCTAGCGGGGGGGCATGGTGGCTACACCTTC. Protein sequence: CASSVLAGGHGGYTF. Complete variable domain (other parts from reference TRBV9 and TRBJ1-2): DSGVTQTPKHLITATGQRVTLRCSPRSGDLSVYWYQQSLDQGLQFLIQYYNGEERAKGNILERFSAQQFPDLHSELNLSSLELGDSALYFCASSVLAGGHGGYTFGSGTRLTVV.